The sequence of this TCR beta chain was determined in a study of early T cells in non-severe SARS-CoV-2 infection. Study details: RNA in bulk from unsorted whole blood was sequenced, and chains were unpaired.

This CDR3 has 11 amino acids. Trimming removed 6 bases from V and 6 bases from J, with 8 bases in between. Per germline, CDR1 MNHEY and CDR2 SVGEGT. Individual cDNA molecules each received unique molecular identifiers attached to them. TCRdb re-analysed the 5' RACE reads in MiXCR, keeping a single row per CDR3 protein. This sample has roughly 69,000 distinct CDR3 sequences, with about 9% found just once. Study-level findings and limits: Sequences matched to VDJdb favored anti-spike CD8 responses, while private and CD4 specificities were missed.

This clonotype occurred many times. Its antigen is as yet unknown. The rearrangement uses TRBV6-2 or TRBV6-3 and TRBJ1-1; no reliable D call. The sequenced sample was whole blood, obtained at baseline. This TCR came from an adult who was a healthcare worker with PCR-confirmed SARS-CoV-2 infection or an uninfected control (not recorded which). CDR3: CASSSEAEAFF. The CDR3 DNA reads TGTGCCAGCAGCTCTGAGGCTGAAGCTTTCTTT.